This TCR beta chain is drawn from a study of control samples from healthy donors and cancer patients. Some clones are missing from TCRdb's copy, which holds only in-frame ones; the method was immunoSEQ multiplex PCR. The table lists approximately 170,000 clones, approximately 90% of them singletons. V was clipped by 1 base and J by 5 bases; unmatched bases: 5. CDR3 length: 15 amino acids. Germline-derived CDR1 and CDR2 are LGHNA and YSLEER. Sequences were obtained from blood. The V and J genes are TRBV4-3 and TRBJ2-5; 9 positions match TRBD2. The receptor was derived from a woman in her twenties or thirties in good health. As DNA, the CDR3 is TGCGCCAGCAGCCAAGGTAGCGGGAGTTTTGAGACCCAGTACTTC. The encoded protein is CASSQGSGSFETQYF.